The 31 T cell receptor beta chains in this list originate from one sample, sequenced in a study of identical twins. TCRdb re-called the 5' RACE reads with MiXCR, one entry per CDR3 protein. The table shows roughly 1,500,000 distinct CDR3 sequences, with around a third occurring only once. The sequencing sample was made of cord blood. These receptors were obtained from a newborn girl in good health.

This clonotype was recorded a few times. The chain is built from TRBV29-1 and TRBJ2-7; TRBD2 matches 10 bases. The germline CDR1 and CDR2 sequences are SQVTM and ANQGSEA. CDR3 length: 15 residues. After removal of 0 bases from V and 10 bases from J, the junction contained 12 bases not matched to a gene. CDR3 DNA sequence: TGCAGCGTTGAAGAATCACTAGCGGGGATCTCGGCCCAGTACTTC. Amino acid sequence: CSVEESLAGISAQYF.

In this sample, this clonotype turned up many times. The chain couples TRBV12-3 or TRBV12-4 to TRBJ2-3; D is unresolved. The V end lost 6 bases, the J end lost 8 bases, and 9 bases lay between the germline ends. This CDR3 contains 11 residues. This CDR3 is CASSYEVTQYF. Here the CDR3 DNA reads TGTGCCAGCAGCTATGAGGTTACGCAGTATTTT.

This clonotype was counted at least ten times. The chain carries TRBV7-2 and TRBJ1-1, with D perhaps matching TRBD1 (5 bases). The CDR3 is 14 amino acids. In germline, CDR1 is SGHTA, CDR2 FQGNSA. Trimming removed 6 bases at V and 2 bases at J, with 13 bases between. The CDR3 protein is CASSLSGLNTEAFF. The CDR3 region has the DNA TGTGCCAGCAGTTTATCGGGGCTAAACACTGAAGCTTTCTTT.

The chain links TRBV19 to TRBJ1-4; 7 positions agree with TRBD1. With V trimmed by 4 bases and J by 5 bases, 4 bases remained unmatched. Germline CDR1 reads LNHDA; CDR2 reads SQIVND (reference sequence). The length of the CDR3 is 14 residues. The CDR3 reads CASSRGGANEKLFF. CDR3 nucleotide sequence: TGTGCCAGTAGTAGAGGGGGCGCGAATGAAAAACTGTTTTTT.

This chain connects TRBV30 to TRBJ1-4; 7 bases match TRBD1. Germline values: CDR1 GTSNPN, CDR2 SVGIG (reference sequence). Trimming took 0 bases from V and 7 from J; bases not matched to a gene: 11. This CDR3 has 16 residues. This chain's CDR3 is CAWSVFGAPGGEKLFF. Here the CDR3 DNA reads TGTGCCTGGAGTGTATTTGGGGCACCAGGGGGTGAAAAACTGTTTTTT.

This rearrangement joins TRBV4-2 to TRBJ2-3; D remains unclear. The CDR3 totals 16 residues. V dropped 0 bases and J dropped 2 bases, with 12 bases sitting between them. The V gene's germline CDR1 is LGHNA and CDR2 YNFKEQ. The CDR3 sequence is CASSQDVVAPTDTQYF. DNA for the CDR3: TGTGCCAGCAGCCAAGATGTGGTAGCTCCCACAGATACGCAGTATTTT.

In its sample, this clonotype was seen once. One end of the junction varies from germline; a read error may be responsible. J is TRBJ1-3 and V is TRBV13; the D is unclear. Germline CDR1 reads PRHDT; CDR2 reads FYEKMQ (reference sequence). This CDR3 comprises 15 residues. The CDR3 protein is CASSLQALSGTTIYF. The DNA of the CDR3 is TGTGCCAGCAGCTTACAGGCCCTCTCTGGAACCACCATATATTTT.

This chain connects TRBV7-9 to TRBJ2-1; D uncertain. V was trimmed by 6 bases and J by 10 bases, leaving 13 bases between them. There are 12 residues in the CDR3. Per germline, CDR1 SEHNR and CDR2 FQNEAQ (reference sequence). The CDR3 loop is CASRSLAYEQFF. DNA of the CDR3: TGTGCCAGCAGGTCTCTTGCGTACGAGCAGTTCTTC. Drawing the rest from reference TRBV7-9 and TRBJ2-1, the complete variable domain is DTGVSQNPRHKITKRGQNVTFRCDPISEHNRLYWYRQTLGQGPEFLTYFQNEAQLEKSRLLSDRFSAERPKGSFSTLEIQRTEQGDSAMYLCASRSLAYEQFFGPGTRLTVL.

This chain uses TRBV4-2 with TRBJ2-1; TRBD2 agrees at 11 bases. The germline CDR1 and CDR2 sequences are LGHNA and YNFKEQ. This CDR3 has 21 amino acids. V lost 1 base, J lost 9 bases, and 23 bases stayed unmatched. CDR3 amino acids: CASSQVGSRLAGGPDYSEQFF. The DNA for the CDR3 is TGTGCCAGCAGCCAAGTGGGTTCTCGGTTAGCGGGGGGGCCGGATTATAGTGAGCAGTTCTTC.

CDR3 amino acids: CAISEGGRPNTEAFF. In DNA form, the CDR3 reads TGTGCCATCAGTGAGGGGGGGCGACCGAACACTGAAGCTTTCTTT. The genes are TRBV10-3 and TRBJ1-1; perhaps TRBD1 as D (6 bases). The length of the CDR3 is 15 residues. Germline CDR1 reads ENHRY; CDR2 reads SYGVKD. Trimming removed 2 bases at V and 1 base at J, with 11 bases between.

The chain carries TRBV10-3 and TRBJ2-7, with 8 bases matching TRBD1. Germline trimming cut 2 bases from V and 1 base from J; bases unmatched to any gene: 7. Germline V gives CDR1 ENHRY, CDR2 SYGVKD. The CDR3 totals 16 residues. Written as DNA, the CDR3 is TGTGCCATCAGTGAGGGGCCGGGACAGGTTTCCTACGAGCAGTACTTC. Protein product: CAISEGPGQVSYEQYF.

CDR3 loop: CASRHSGTSGIYEQYF. CDR3 DNA sequence: TGTGCCAGCAGACACTCCGGGACTAGCGGGATCTACGAGCAGTACTTC. The V and J genes are TRBV28 and TRBJ2-7; 13 bases fit TRBD2. The germline CDR1 and CDR2 sequences are MDHEN and SYDVKM. The CDR3 extends over 16 amino acids. Unmatched junction bases numbered 8, after V lost 6 bases and J lost 3 bases.

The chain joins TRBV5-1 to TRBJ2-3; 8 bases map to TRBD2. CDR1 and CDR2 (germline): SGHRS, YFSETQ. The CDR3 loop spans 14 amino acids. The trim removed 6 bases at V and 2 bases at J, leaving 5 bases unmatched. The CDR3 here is CASKGRGVTDTQYF. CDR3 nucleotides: TGCGCCAGCAAGGGGCGGGGGGTCACAGATACGCAGTATTTT.

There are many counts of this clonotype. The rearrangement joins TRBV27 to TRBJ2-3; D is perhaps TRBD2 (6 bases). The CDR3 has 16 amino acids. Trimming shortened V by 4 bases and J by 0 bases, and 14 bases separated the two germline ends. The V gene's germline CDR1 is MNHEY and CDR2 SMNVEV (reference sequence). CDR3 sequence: CASSSMGTSSTDTQYF. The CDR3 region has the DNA TGTGCCAGCAGTTCCATGGGGACTTCTAGCACAGATACGCAGTATTTT.

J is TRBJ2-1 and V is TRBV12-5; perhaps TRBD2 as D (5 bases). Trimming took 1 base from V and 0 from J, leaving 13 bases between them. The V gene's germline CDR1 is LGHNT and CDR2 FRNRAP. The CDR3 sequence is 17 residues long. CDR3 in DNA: TGTGCTAGTGGTTTGGGACCCCTAGCAGCCTCCTACAATGAGCAGTTCTTC. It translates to CASGLGPLAASYNEQFF.

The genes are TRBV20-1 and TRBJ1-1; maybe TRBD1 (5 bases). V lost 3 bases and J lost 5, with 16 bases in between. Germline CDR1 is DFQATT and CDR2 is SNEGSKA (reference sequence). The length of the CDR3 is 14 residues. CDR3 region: CSASRGLWMTEAFF. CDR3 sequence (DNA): TGCAGTGCTAGTAGGGGACTCTGGATGACTGAAGCTTTCTTT.

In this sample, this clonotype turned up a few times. The CDR3: CASSFFYDTGNQPQHF. CDR3 DNA: TGTGCCAGCAGTTTCTTCTATGATACAGGCAATCAGCCCCAGCATTTT. The chain employs TRBV28 and TRBJ1-5; D gene ambiguous. The CDR3 has 16 residues. Trimming pared 3 bases from V and 2 bases from J, leaving 14 bases between. Germline loops: CDR1 MDHEN, CDR2 SYDVKM. Combining the CDR3 with reference TRBV28 and TRBJ1-5 gives the whole variable domain DVKVTQSSRYLVKRTGEKVFLECVQDMDHENMFWYRQDPGLGLRLIYFSYDVKMKEKGDIPEGYSVSREKKERFSLILESASTNQTSMYLCASSFFYDTGNQPQHFGDGTRLSIL.

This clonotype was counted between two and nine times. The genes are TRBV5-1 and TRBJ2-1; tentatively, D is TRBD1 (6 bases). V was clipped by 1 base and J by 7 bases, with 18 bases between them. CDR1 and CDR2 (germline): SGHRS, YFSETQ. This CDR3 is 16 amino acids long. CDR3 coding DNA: TGCGCCAGCAGCTTGTTGGTGGGGGCTATAAGGAATGAGCAGTTCTTC. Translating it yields CASSLLVGAIRNEQFF. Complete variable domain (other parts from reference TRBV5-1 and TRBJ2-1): KAGVTQTPRYLIKTRGQQVTLSCSPISGHRSVSWYQQTPGQGLQFLFEYFSETQRNKGNFPGRFSGRQFSNSRSEMNVSTLELGDSALYLCASSLLVGAIRNEQFFGPGTRLTVL.

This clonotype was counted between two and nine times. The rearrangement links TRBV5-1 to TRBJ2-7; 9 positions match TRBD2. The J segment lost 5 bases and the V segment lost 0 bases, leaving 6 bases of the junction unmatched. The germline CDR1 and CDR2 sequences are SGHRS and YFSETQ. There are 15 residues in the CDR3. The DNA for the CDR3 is TGCGCCAGCAGCTTGGTAGCGGGGGCGCAGGACGAGCAGTACTTC. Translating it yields CASSLVAGAQDEQYF.

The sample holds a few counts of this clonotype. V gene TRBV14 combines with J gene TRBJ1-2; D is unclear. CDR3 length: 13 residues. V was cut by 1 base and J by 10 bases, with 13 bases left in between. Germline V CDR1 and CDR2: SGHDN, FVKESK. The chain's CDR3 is CASSQVRHQNYTF. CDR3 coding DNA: TGTGCCAGCAGCCAAGTACGGCACCAAAACTACACCTTC.

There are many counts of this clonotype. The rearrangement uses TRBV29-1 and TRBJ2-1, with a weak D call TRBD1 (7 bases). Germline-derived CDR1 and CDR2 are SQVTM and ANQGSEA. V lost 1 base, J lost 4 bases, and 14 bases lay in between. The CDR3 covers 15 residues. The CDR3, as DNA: TGCAGCGTTGAAGGGAGGGGGCGAAGGTACAATGAGCAGTTCTTC. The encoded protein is CSVEGRGRRYNEQFF.

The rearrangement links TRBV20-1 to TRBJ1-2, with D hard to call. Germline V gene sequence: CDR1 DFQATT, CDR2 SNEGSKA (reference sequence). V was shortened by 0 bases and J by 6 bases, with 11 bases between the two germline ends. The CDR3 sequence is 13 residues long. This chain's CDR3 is CSARDSLRDGYTF. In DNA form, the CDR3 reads TGCAGTGCTAGAGATAGCCTGCGAGATGGCTACACCTTC.

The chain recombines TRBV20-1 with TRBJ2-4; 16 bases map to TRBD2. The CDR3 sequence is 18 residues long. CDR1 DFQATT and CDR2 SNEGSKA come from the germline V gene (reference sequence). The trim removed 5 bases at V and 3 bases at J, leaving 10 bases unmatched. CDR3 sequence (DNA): TGCAGTGCTCAGGGACTAGCGGGGGGGCCGTGGGACAAAAACATTCAGTACTTC. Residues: CSAQGLAGGPWDKNIQYF.

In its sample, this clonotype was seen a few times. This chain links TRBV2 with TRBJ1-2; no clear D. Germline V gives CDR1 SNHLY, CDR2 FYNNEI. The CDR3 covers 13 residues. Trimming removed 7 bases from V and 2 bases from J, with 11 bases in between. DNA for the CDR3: TGTGCCAGCAATGACGGACTGAACTATGGCTACACCTTC. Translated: CASNDGLNYGYTF.

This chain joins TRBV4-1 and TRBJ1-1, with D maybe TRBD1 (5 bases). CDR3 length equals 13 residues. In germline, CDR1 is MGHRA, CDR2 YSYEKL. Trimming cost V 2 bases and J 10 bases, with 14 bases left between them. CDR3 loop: CASSQYQGVGAFF. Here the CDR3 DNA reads TGCGCCAGCAGCCAATACCAGGGAGTGGGAGCTTTCTTT.

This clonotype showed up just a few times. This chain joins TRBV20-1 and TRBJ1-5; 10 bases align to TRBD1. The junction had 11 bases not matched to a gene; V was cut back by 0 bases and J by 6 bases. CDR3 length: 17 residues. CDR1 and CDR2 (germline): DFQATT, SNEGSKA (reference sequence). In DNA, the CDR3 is TGCAGTGCTAGAGATCCGAGACAGGGGGCGAGGGGTCAGCCCCAGCATTTT. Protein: CSARDPRQGARGQPQHF.

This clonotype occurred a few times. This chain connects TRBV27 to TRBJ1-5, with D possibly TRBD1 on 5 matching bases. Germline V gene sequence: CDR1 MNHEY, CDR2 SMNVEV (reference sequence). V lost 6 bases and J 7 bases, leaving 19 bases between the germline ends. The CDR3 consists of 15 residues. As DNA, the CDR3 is TGTGCCAGCAGGGAAGTCAGGGACTATGGCCAGCCCCAGCATTTT. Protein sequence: CASREVRDYGQPQHF.

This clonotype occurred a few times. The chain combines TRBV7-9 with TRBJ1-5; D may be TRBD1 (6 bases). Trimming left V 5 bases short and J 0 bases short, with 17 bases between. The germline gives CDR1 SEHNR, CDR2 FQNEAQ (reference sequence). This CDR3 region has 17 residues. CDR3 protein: CASSPPGGAYSNQPQHF. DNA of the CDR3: TGTGCCAGCAGCCCTCCGGGGGGGGCCTATAGCAATCAGCCCCAGCATTTT.

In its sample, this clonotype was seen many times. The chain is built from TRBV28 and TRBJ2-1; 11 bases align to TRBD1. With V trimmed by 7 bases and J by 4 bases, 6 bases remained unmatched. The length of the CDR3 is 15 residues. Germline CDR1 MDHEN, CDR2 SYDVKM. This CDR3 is CASTWDRGIYNEQFF. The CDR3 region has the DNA TGTGCCAGCACCTGGGACAGGGGGATTTACAATGAGCAGTTCTTC.

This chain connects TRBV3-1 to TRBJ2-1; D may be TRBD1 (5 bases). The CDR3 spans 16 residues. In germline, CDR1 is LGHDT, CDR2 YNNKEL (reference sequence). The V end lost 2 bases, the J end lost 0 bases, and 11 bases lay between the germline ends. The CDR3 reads CASSQYAGHSYNEQFF. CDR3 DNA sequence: TGTGCCAGCAGCCAATATGCCGGACACTCCTACAATGAGCAGTTCTTC.

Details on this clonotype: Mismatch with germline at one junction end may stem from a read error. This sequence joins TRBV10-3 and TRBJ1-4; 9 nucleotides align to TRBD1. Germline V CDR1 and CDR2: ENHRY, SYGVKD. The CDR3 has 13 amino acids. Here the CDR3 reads CAIGEGQGEKLFF. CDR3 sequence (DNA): TGTGCCATCGGTGAGGGACAGGGTGAAAAACTGTTTTTT.